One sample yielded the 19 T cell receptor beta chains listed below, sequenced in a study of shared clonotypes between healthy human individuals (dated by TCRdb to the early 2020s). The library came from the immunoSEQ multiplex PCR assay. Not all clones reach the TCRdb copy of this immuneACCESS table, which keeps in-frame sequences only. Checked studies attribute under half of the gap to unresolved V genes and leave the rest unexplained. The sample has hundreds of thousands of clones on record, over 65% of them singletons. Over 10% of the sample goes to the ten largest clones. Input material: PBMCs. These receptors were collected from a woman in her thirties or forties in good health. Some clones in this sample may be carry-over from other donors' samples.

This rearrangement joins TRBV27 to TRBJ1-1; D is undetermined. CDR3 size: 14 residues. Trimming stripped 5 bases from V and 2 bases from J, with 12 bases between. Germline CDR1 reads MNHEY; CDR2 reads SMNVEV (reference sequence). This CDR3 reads CASSKGGLNTEAFF. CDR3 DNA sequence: TGTGCCAGCAGTAAGGGTGGATTAAACACTGAAGCTTTCTTT.

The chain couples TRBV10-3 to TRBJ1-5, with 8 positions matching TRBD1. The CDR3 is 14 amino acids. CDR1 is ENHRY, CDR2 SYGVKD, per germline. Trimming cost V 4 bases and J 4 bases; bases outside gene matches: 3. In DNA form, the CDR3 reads TGTGCCATCAGTGCGGACAGGGCGAATCAGCCCCAGCATTTT. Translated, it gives CAISADRANQPQHF.

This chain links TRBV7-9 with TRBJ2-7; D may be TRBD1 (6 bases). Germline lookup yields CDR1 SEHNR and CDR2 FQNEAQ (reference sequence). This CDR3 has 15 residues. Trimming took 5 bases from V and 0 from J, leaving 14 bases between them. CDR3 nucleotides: TGTGCCAGCAGCCGTATGGACAGAACCTCCTACGAGCAGTACTTC. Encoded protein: CASSRMDRTSYEQYF.

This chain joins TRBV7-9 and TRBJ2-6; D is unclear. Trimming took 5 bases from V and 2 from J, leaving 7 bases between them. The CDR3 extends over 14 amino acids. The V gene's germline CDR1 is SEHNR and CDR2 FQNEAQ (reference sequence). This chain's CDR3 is CASSPLAGANVLTF. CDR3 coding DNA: TGTGCCAGCAGCCCATTAGCTGGGGCCAACGTCCTGACTTTC.

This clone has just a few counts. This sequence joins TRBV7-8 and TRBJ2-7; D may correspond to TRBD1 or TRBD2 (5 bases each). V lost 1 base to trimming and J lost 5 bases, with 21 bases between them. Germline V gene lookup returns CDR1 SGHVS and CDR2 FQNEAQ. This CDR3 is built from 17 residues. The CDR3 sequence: CASSLVAGGTTLHEQYF. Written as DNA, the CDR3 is TGTGCCAGCAGCTTAGTAGCTGGGGGAACAACCCTCCACGAGCAGTACTTC. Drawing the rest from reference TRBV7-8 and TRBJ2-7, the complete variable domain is GAGVSQSPRYKVAKRGQDVALRCDPISGHVSLFWYQQALGQGPEFLTYFQNEAQLDKSGLPSDRFFAERPEGSVSTLKIQRTQQEDSAVYLCASSLVAGGTTLHEQYFGPGTRLTVT.

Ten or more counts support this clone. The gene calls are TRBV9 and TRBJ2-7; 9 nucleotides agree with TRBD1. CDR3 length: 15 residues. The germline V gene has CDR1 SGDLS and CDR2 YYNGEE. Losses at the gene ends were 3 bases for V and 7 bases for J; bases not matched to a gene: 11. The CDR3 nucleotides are TGTGCCAGCAGCGCACCGGGACAGGGAGGAAGAGAGCAGTACTTC. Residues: CASSAPGQGGREQYF. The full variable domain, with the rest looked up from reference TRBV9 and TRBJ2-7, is DSGVTQTPKHLITATGQRVTLRCSPRSGDLSVYWYQQSLDQGLQFLIQYYNGEERAKGNILERFSAQQFPDLHSELNLSSLELGDSALYFCASSAPGQGGREQYFGPGTRLTVT.

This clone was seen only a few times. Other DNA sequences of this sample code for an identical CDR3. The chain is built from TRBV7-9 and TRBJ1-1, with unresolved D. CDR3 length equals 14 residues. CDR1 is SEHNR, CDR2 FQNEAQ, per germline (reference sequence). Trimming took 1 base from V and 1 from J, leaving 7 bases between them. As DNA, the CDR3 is TGTGCCAGCAGCTTAGTGGGTGGGAACACTGAAGCTTTCTTT. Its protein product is CASSLVGGNTEAFF.

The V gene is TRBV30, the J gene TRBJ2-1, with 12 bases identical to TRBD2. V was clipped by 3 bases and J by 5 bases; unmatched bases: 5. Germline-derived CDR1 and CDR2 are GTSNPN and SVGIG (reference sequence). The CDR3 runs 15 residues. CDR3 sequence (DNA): TGTGCCTGGAGCATAGGACTAGCGGGAAACAATGAGCAGTTCTTC. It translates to CAWSIGLAGNNEQFF.

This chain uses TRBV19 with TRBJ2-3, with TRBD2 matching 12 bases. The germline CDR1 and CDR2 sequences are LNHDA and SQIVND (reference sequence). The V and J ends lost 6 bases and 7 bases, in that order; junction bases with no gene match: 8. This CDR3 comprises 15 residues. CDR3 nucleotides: TGTGCCAGTAGCCGGGGAACTAGCGGGAGGAATACGCAGTATTTT. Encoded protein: CASSRGTSGRNTQYF.

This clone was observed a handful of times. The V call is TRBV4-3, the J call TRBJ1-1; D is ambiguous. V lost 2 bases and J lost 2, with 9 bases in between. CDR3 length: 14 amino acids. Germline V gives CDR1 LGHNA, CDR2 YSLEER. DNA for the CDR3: TGCGCCAGCAGCCAAATAGTAATCAACACTGAAGCTTTCTTT. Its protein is CASSQIVINTEAFF.

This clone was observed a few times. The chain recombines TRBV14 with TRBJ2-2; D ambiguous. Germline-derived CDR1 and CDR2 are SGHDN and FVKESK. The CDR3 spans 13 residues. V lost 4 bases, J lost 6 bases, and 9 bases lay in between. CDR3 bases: TGTGCCAGCAGCCTCCTGTCGGCCGGGGAGCTGTTTTTT. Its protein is CASSLLSAGELFF. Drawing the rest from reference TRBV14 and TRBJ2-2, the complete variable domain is EAGVTQFPSHSVIEKGQTVTLRCDPISGHDNLYWYRRVMGKEIKFLLHFVKESKQDESGMPNNRFLAERTGGTYSTLKVQPAELEDSGVYFCASSLLSAGELFFGEGSRLTVL.

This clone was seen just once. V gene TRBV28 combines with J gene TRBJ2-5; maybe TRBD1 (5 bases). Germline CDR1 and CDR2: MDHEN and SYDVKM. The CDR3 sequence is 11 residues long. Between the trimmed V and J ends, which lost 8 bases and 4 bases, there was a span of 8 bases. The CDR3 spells CASGAGETQYF. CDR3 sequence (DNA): TGTGCCAGCGGGGCCGGAGAGACCCAGTACTTC.

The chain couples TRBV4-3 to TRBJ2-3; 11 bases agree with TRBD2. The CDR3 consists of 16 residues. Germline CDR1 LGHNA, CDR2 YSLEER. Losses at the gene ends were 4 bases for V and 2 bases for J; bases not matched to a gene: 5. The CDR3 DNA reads TGCGCCAGCAGCCCCCGACTAGCGGGAACCACAGATACGCAGTATTTT. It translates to CASSPRLAGTTDTQYF.

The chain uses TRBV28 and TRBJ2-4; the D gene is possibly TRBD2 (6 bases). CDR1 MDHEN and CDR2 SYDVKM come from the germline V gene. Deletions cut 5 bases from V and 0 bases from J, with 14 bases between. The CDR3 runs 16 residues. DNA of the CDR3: TGTGCCAGCAGTAACGGGGGTACCCTAGCCAAAAACATTCAGTACTTC. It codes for CASSNGGTLAKNIQYF.

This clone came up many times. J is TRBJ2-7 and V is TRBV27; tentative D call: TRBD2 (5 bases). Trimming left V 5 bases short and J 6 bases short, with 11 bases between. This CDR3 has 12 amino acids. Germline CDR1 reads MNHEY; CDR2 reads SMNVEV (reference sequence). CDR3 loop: CASSGYGSEQYF. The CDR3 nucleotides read TGTGCCAGCAGTGGCTATGGGAGCGAGCAGTACTTC.

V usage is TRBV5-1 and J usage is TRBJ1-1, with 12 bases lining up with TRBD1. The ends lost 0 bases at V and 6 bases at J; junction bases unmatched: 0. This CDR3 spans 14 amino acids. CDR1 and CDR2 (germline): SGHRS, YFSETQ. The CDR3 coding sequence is TGCGCCAGCAGCTTGGGGGACAGGGGGCCTGAAGCTTTCTTT. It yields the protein CASSLGDRGPEAFF.

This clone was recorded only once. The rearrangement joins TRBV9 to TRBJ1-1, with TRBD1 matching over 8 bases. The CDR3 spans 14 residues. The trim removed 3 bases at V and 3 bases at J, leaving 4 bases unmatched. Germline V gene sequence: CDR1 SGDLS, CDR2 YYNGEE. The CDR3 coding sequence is TGTGCCAGCAGCGGGCCAGGGGGCTACACTGAAGCTTTCTTT. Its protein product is CASSGPGGYTEAFF.

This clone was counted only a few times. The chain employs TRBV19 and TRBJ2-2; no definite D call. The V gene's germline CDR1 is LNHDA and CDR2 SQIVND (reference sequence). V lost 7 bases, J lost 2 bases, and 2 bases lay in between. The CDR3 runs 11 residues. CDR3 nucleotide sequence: TGTGCCAGTACCAACACCGGGGAGCTGTTTTTT. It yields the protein CASTNTGELFF.

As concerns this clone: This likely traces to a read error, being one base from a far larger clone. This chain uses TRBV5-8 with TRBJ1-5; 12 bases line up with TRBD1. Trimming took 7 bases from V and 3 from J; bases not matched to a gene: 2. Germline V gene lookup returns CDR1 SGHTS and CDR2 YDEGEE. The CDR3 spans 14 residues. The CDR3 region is CASGTGGPNQPQHF. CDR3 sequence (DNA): TGTGCCAGCGGGACAGGGGGCCCCAATCAGCCCCAGCATTTT.